What follows describes a single TCR beta chain. CDR1 is MDHEN, CDR2 SYDVKM, per germline. CDR3 length: 12 amino acids. Trimming removed 8 bases at V and 3 bases at J, with 11 bases between. The sample originates from a study of low-dose radiotherapy and immunotherapy resistance in tumors. Study as a whole: Each fraction given to Cohort 2 every two weeks delivered 1 Gy, and the total reached 13 Gy over 26 weeks.

cDNA synthesis used a TRAV/TRBV-specific primer set for both chains. The authors amplified TCRs for 20 PCR cycles with a constant-region primer and a V-primer adapter. From the reads, TCRdb called clonotypes with MiXCR, one entry per CDR3 protein. The sample has approximately 18,000 distinct CDR3 sequences, 74% seen once. The receptor was derived from a human donor with advanced metastatic prostate, ovarian, gallbladder or colorectal cancer (not recorded which). This table probably holds off-target reads from a library built for another chain. V gene TRBV28 combines with J gene TRBJ2-7; D gene uncertain. The CDR3 region is CASRTGHYEQYF. The CDR3 DNA sequence: TGTGCCAGCCGAACCGGGCACTACGAGCAGTACTTC.